This T cell receptor (beta chain) came from a study of CD8 T cells in Susac syndrome. Overall study results and limits: Only a relatively small number of individuals were included in the TCR sequencing and HLA analysis.

Remarks on this clonotype: The target antigen is unknown.

Germline assignment: CDR1 SNHLY and CDR2 FYNNEI. Trimming cost V 11 bases and J 5 bases, with 21 bases left between them. CDR3 length equals 14 residues. With random hexamers, reverse transcription was performed on about 0.5 to 1 ug of RNA. The authors amplified TCR beta CDR3 across 54 Vbeta and 13 Jbeta using immunoSEQ multiplex PCR. TCRdb passed the immunoSEQ multiplex PCR reads through MiXCR, listing each CDR3 protein once. The sample yields 140,000 to 150,000 distinct CDR3 sequences, roughly 95% seen once. Controls comprised healthy donors matched for age and sex. The rearrangement joins TRBV2 to TRBJ1-2; D remains ambiguous. The specimen sequenced was CD4+ T cells from PBMCs. The receptor was isolated from a human donor in good health. The CDR3 nucleotides are TGTGCCGTCCAGAGGAGGAAGGATTTGTATGGCTACACCTTC. It specifies CAVQRRKDLYGYTF.